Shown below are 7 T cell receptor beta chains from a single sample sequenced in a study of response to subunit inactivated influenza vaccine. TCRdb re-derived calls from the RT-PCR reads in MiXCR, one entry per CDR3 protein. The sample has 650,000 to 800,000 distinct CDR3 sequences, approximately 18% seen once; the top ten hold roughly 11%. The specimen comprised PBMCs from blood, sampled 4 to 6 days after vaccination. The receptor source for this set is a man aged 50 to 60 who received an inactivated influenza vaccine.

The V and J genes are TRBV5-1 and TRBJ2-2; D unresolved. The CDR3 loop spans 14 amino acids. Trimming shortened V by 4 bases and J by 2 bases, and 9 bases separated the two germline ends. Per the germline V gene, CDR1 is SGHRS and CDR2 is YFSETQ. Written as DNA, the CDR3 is TGCGCCAGCAGCGCTAGACCCAACACCGGGGAGCTGTTTTTT. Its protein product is CASSARPNTGELFF.

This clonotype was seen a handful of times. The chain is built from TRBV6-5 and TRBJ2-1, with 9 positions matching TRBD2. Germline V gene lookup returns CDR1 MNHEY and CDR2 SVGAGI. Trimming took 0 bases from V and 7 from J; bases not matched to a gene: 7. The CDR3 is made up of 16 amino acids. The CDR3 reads CASSYSGLAGRNEQFF. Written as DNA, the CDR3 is TGTGCCAGCAGTTACTCAGGGCTAGCGGGGAGGAATGAGCAGTTCTTC.

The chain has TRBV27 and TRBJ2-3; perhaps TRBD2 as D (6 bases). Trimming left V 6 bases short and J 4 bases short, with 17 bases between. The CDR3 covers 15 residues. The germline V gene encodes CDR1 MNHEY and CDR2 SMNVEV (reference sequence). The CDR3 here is CASSLGTYGADTQYF. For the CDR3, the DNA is TGTGCCAGCAGCCTAGGGACTTACGGCGCAGATACGCAGTATTTT.

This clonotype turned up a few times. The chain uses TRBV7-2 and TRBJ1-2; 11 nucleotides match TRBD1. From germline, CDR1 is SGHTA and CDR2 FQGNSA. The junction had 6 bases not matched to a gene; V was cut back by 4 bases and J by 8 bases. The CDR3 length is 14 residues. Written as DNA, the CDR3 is TGTGCCAGCAGCTACGGACAGGGGGCGGAAGGCTACACCTTC. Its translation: CASSYGQGAEGYTF. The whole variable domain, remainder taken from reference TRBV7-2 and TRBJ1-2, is GAGVSQSPSNKVTEKGKDVELRCDPISGHTALYWYRQSLGQGLEFLIYFQGNSAPDKSGLPSDRFSAERTGGSVSTLTIQRTQQEDSAVYLCASSYGQGAEGYTFGSGTRLTVV.

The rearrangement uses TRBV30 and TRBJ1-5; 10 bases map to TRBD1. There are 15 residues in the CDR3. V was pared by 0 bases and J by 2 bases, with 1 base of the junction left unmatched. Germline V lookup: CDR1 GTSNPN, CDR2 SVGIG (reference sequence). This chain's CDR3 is CAWSVGTGGNQPQHF. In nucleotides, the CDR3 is TGTGCCTGGAGTGTAGGGACAGGGGGCAATCAGCCCCAGCATTTT.

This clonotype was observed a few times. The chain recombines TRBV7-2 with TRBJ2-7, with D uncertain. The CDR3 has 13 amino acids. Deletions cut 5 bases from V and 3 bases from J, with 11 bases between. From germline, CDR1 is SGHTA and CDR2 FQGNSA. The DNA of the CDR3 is TGTGCCAGCAGCCCCCGCCAGAACTACGAGCAGTACTTC. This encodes CASSPRQNYEQYF.

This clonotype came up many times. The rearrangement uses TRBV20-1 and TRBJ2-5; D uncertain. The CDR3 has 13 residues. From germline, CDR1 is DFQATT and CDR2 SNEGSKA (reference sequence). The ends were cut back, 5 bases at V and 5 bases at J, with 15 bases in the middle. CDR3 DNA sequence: TGCAGTGCTCCGACACTTACTCAGGAGACCCAGTACTTC. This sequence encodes CSAPTLTQETQYF.